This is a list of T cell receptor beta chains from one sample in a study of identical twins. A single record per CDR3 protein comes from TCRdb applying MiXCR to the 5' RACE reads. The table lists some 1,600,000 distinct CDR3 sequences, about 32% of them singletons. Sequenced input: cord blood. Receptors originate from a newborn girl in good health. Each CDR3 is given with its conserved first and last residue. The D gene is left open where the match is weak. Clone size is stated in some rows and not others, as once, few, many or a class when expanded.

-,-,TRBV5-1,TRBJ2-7,TGCGCCAGCAGCTTGGCGGACGGACGTTACGAGCAGTACTTC,CASSLADGRYEQYF
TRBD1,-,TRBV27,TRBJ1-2,TGTGCCAGCAGTTTATTTTTCCCATGGGCCGACAGGGGGGGCGGCTACACCTTC,CASSLFFPWADRGGGYTF
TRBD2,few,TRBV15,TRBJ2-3,TGTGCCACCAGCAGAGATAGCGGGGGAGATACGCAGTATTTT,CATSRDSGGDTQYF
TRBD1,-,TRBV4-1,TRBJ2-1,TGCGCCAGCAGCCAAGCCCCCGACAGGGAGTACGAGCAGTTCTTC,CASSQAPDREYEQFF
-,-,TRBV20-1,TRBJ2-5,TGCAGTGCTAGTCCTGGCGGGGACGAGACCCAGTACTTC,CSASPGGDETQYF
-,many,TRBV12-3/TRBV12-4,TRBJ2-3,TGTGCCAGCAGCTCAACGGGCCGCACAGATACGCAGTATTTT,CASSSTGRTDTQYF
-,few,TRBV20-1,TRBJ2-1,TGCAGTGCCCCCCGGGATGAGCAGTTCTTC,CSAPRDEQFF
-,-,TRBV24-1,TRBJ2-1,TGTGCCACCAGTGGATCAGGCCGTGGCTCCTACAATGAGCAGTTCTTC,CATSGSGRGSYNEQFF
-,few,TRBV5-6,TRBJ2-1,TGTGCCAGCAGCTTGGGGCAGAAAAAGTTCTTC,CASSLGQKKFF
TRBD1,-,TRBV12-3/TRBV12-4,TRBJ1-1,TGTGCCAGCAGTACGGGGACAGCCACTGAAGCTTTCTTT,CASSTGTATEAFF
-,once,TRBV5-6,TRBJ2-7,TGTGCCAGCAGCTTGTGGCAGAGCGAGCAGTACTTC,CASSLWQSEQYF
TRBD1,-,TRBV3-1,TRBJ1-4,TGTGCCAGCAGCATCACGGGACAGCTCGAAAAACTGTTTTTT,CASSITGQLEKLFF
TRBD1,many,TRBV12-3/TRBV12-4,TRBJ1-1,TGTGCCAGCAGCCCCGGACAGGGTAGCACTGAAGCTTTCTTT,CASSPGQGSTEAFF
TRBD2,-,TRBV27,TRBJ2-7,TGTGCCAGCAGTTTACGGGCAAGGGGACTAGACTACGAGCAGTACTTC,CASSLRARGLDYEQYF
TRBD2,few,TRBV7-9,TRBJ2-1,TGTGCCAGCAGCTTAGCGGGAGGGCCCTCCCACTACAATGAGCAGTTCTTC,CASSLAGGPSHYNEQFF
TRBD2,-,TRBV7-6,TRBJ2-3,TGTGCCAGCAGCTTAAGGCCCGGGGGGGATACGCAGTATTTT,CASSLRPGGDTQYF
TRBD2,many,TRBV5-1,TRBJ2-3,TGCGCCAGCAGCTCGAAAGCGGGACTAGAAACAGATACGCAGTATTTT,CASSSKAGLETDTQYF
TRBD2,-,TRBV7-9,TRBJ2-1,TGTGCCAGCAGCCCGACTAGCGGGAGGCCCGTCTCCTACAATGAGCAGTTCTTC,CASSPTSGRPVSYNEQFF
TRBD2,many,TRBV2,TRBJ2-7,TGTGCCAGCTCTAGGGGGACTAGCGGTTACGAGCAGTACTTC,CASSRGTSGYEQYF
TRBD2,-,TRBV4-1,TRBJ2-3,TGCGCCAGCAGCCAAGACGGACTAGCGGAGGCAGATACGCAGTATTTT,CASSQDGLAEADTQYF
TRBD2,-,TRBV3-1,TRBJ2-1,TGTGCCAGCAGCCCCTTTGGACTAGCGGGACCAAGCTCCTACAATGAGCAGTTCTTC,CASSPFGLAGPSSYNEQFF
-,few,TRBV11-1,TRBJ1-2,TGTGCCAGCAGCTGGGGGGCCGGGGACTATGGCTACACCTTC,CASSWGAGDYGYTF
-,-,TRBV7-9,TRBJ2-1,TGTGCCAGCAGCCCGTTTCGGAGCTCCTACAATGAGCAGTTCTTC,CASSPFRSSYNEQFF
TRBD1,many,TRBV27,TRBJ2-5,TGTGCCAGCAGCCTGAACAGGGGGAAGACCCAGTACTTC,CASSLNRGKTQYF
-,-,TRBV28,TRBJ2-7,TGTGCCAGCAGTTCTCCCAGGGGAGTAGTCTCCTACGAGCAGTACTTC,CASSSPRGVVSYEQYF
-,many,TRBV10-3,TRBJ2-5,TGTGCCATCAGTGAAATAGGCAGGGGAGGTAAAGAGACCCAGTACTTC,CAISEIGRGGKETQYF
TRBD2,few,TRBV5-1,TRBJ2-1,TGCGCCAGCAGCACGCGCGGGGGGGATTACAATGAGCAGTTCTTC,CASSTRGGDYNEQFF
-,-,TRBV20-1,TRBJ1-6,TGCAGTGCGCCGAGAAACCTAGGACAGCTAGGGTCACCCCTCCACTTT,CSAPRNLGQLGSPLHF
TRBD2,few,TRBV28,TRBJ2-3,TGTGCCAGCAGTTCCCTAGCGGGAACCACAGATACGCAGTATTTT,CASSSLAGTTDTQYF
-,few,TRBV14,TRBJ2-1,TGTGCCAGCAGCCAAGTTGGGGTGGGTGAGCAGTTCTTC,CASSQVGVGEQFF
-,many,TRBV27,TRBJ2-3,TGTGCCAGCAGTTCCACGGGAGTAAGCACAGATACGCAGTATTTT,CASSSTGVSTDTQYF
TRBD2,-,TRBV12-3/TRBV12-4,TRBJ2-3,TGTGCCAGCAGTACCACTAGCGGGTCGACCACAGATACGCAGTATTTT,CASSTTSGSTTDTQYF
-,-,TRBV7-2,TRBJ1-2,TGTGCCAGCAGCTTAATCAGGGAGGGGAGGTATGGCTACACCTTC,CASSLIREGRYGYTF
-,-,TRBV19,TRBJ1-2,TGTGCCAGTAGTTTTATGGACAGTCCTAACTATGGCTACACCTTC,CASSFMDSPNYGYTF
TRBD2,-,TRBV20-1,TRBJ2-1,TGCAGTGCTAGAGGAGGGACTAGCGGGAGAAGAGCCTACAATGAGCAGTTCTTC,CSARGGTSGRRAYNEQFF
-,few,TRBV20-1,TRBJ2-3,TGCAGTGCCACGGGACACCCGATTAGCACAGATACGCAGTATTTT,CSATGHPISTDTQYF